The source of this T cell receptor (beta chain) is a study of post-analysis software for immune sequencing data. Findings and limits, study-wide: Multiple sclerosis patients showed significantly lower normalized Chao1 diversity than controls did. TRBV5-6, TRBV5-1 and TRBV20-1 belonged to a set of a few TRBV segments that were more frequent in patients than controls.

TCR beta libraries were prepared from cDNA with unique molecular identifiers. TCRdb used MiXCR to reprocess the PCR reads, holding one entry per CDR3 protein. The repertoire has 550,000 to 700,000 distinct CDR3 sequences, roughly 46% of them found once; the top ten carry more than 1.5%. This clonotype was recorded a few times. Antigen specificity is unknown. The CDR3 runs to 17 residues. Trimming cost V 1 base and J 5 bases; bases outside gene matches: 10. Germline CDR1 is MGHRA and CDR2 is YSYEKL. The receptor was derived from a girl aged 5-17 years with multiple sclerosis. The chain recombines TRBV4-1 with TRBJ2-1; 8 nucleotides align to TRBD2. Sequencing was carried out using blood. The CDR3 nucleotides are TGCGCCAGCAGCCAAGGGTCAAGGACTAGCAGTGACAATGAGCAGTTCTTC. Translated: CASSQGSRTSSDNEQFF.